The 21 T cell receptor beta chains below were found in one sample sequenced in a study of T-cell reconstitution after alpha-beta-depleted transplantation in children. Construction of the TCRbeta library involved unique molecular identifiers. TCRdb itself ran the PCR reads through MiXCR, one entry per CDR3 protein. The sample comprises hundreds of thousands of distinct CDR3 sequences, approximately 10% of which are singletons, and over 5% rests with the top ten. Specimen: PBMCs from the stem cell graft donor, collected from the stem cell graft. Receptors originate from a human donor who donated a stem cell graft to a child with acute lymphoblastic leukemia.

The chain recombines TRBV6-2 or TRBV6-3 with TRBJ2-7; TRBD1 agrees at 9 bases. J gave up 7 bases and V 9 bases, and 13 bases lay outside the gene matches. The germline gives CDR1 MNHEY, CDR2 SVGEGT. This CDR3 comprises 14 residues. For the CDR3, the DNA is TGTGCCAGTTTTACGGGACAGGGTTCGGGGGAGCAGTACTTC. Amino acid sequence: CASFTGQGSGEQYF.

The rearrangement links TRBV6-1 to TRBJ2-3, with 10 bases that match TRBD2. CDR1 is MNHNS and CDR2 is SASEGT in the germline V gene. The junction had 7 bases not matched to a gene; V was cut back by 8 bases and J by 2 bases. This CDR3 spans 15 amino acids. CDR3 residues: CASGLAGANTDTQYF. The CDR3 nucleotides are TGTGCCAGCGGCCTAGCGGGGGCCAACACAGATACGCAGTATTTT.

The V gene is TRBV29-1, the J gene TRBJ1-5, with D unresolved. In germline, CDR1 is SQVTM, CDR2 ANQGSEA. The CDR3 totals 13 residues. Between the trimmed V and J ends, which lost 4 bases and 3 bases, there was a span of 10 bases. DNA of the CDR3: TGCAGCGTTGCTGGCGGGATCAATCAGCCCCAGCATTTT. Translation gives CSVAGGINQPQHF. The whole variable domain, remainder taken from reference TRBV29-1 and TRBJ1-5, is SAVISQKPSRDICQRGTSLTIQCQVDSQVTMMFWYRQQPGQSLTLIATANQGSEATYESGFVIDKFPISRPNLTFSTLTVSNMSPEDSSIYLCSVAGGINQPQHFGDGTRLSIL.

This clonotype was recorded a few times. The chain employs TRBV7-2 and TRBJ2-5; perhaps TRBD2 as D (6 bases). The length of the CDR3 is 14 residues. With 3 bases removed from V and 5 bases from J, the gap between germline ends came to 13 bases. Germline CDR1 is SGHTA and CDR2 is FQGNSA. The CDR3 DNA sequence: TGTGCCAGCAGCTTCAGGCGGGGTAGGGAGACCCAGTACTTC. Protein sequence: CASSFRRGRETQYF.

This rearrangement joins TRBV15 to TRBJ1-1; TRBD1 aligns across 11 bases. V shed 0 bases, J shed 5 bases, and the junction held 2 bases outside the gene matches. CDR3 length: 15 residues. From germline, CDR1 is LNHNV and CDR2 YYDKDF (reference sequence). DNA of the CDR3: TGTGCCACCAGCAGAGAGGGGGACAGGGGGACTGAAGCTTTCTTT. Translating it yields CATSREGDRGTEAFF.

This clonotype was seen repeatedly, ten times or more. This rearrangement joins TRBV10-3 to TRBJ2-3; 10 nucleotides line up with TRBD2. The germline CDR1 and CDR2 sequences are ENHRY and SYGVKD. This CDR3 has 16 amino acids. V shed 7 bases, J shed 11 bases, and the junction held 18 bases outside the gene matches. The DNA for the CDR3 is TGTGCCATCAAGGGACGTCTAGCGGGGGCCCCGGGAGAGCAGTATTTT. Translation gives CAIKGRLAGAPGEQYF.

The sample holds many counts of this clonotype. This sequence joins TRBV29-1 and TRBJ2-3, with D perhaps TRBD1 or TRBD2 (5 bases each). The V end was cut by 7 bases, the J end by 0 bases, with 14 bases between. The CDR3 contains 14 residues. CDR1 and CDR2 from the germline V gene are SQVTM and ANQGSEA. The CDR3 here is CSATGTGSTDTQYF. The DNA of the CDR3 is TGCAGCGCCACCGGGACGGGGAGCACAGATACGCAGTATTTT.

Only a few counts were recorded for this clonotype. The CDR3 here is CASSLTGLSTDTQYF. The CDR3 coding sequence is TGTGCCAGCAGCTTAACAGGGCTTAGCACAGATACGCAGTATTTT. V and J are TRBV12-3 or TRBV12-4 and TRBJ2-3, with a possible D match to TRBD1 (6 bases). V lost 6 bases and J 0 bases, leaving 13 bases between the germline ends. CDR3 length equals 15 residues.

This clonotype was counted at least ten times. The rearrangement links TRBV11-2 to TRBJ1-1; 8 bases fit TRBD1. V lost 5 bases to trimming and J lost 6 bases; unmatched junction nucleotides: 17. The CDR3 length is 17 residues. CDR1 and CDR2 from the germline V gene are SGHAT and FQNNGV. The CDR3 DNA reads as TGTGCCAGCAGCCATGGGGGGACAGGAGTTGGGAATGCTGAAGCTTTCTTT. Protein sequence: CASSHGGTGVGNAEAFF.

This clonotype was counted at least ten times. The chain carries TRBV4-2 and TRBJ1-6; TRBD1 matches 11 bases. V shed 1 base and J 9 bases; nucleotides not matched to a gene: 5. The CDR3 is 16 residues long. CDR1 and CDR2 from the germline V gene are LGHNA and YNFKEQ. The CDR3 nucleotides are TGTGCCAGCAGCCAAGTAGGGACAGGGGGTTTTTCACCCCTCCACTTT. Encoded protein: CASSQVGTGGFSPLHF.

The rearrangement uses TRBV10-3 and TRBJ1-1, with D possibly being TRBD1 (5 bases). V was cut by 0 bases and J by 5 bases, with 19 bases left in between. In germline, CDR1 is ENHRY, CDR2 SYGVKD. The CDR3 is made up of 17 amino acids. The CDR3 DNA sequence: TGTGCCATCAGTGAGTCGATATCGGGCAGGGTCGGAACTGAAGCTTTCTTT. It codes for CAISESISGRVGTEAFF.

This clonotype has a handful of counts. The gene calls are TRBV5-6 and TRBJ2-7, with D maybe TRBD2 (6 bases). Trimming stripped 0 bases from V and 3 bases from J, with 10 bases between. Germline CDR1 is SGHDT and CDR2 is YYEEEE. The CDR3 is 14 residues long. CDR3 sequence (DNA): TGTGCCAGCAGCTTGGCCCCCGGGGGCTACGAGCAGTACTTC. It yields the protein CASSLAPGGYEQYF. Filled out from reference TRBV5-6 and TRBJ2-7, the complete variable domain reads DAGVTQSPTHLIKTRGQQVTLRCSPKSGHDTVSWYQQALGQGPQFIFQYYEEEERQRGNFPDRFSGHQFPNYSSELNVNALLLGDSALYLCASSLAPGGYEQYFGPGTRLTVT.

V gene TRBV4-2 combines with J gene TRBJ1-2; D ambiguous. The CDR3 length is 13 residues. The V end was cut by 0 bases, the J end by 10 bases, with 12 bases between. Germline V gene lookup returns CDR1 LGHNA and CDR2 YNFKEQ. Written as DNA, the CDR3 is TGTGCCAGCAGCCAAGAGGGCACAAGTGTCTACACCTTC. Its protein is CASSQEGTSVYTF.

This sequence joins TRBV18 and TRBJ2-5; the match to TRBD1 covers 8 bases. The CDR3 covers 16 residues. The V segment lost 2 bases and the J segment 5 bases; nucleotides outside the gene matches: 10. From germline, CDR1 is KGHSH and CDR2 LQKENI. CDR3 sequence reads: CASSPSRQGAMETQYF. The CDR3 DNA is TGTGCCAGCTCACCATCTCGGCAGGGGGCGATGGAGACCCAGTACTTC. Full variable domain (missing parts from reference TRBV18 and TRBJ2-5): NAGVMQNPRHLVRRRGQEARLRCSPMKGHSHVYWYRQLPEEGLKFMVYLQKENIIDESGMPKERFSAEFPKEGPSILRIQQVVRGDSAAYFCASSPSRQGAMETQYFGPGTRLLVL.

The table lists this clonotype with many counts. The J gene is TRBJ2-1, the V gene TRBV18; 12 nucleotides agree with TRBD2. The trim removed 1 base at V and 4 bases at J, leaving 2 bases unmatched. Per germline, CDR1 KGHSH and CDR2 LQKENI. The CDR3 length is 16 residues. The CDR3 DNA reads as TGTGCCAGCTCACCACGGGGGACTAGCGGGTACAATGAGCAGTTCTTC. Protein product: CASSPRGTSGYNEQFF.

The J gene is TRBJ2-1, the V gene TRBV4-2; D is unclear. Deletions cut 1 base from V and 7 bases from J, with 11 bases between. CDR3 length: 14 residues. CDR1 LGHNA and CDR2 YNFKEQ come from the germline V gene. CDR3 region: CASSQVVGKNEQFF. The CDR3 nucleotides are TGTGCCAGCAGCCAAGTCGTGGGCAAGAATGAGCAGTTCTTC.

This clonotype was picked up a small number of times. This chain joins TRBV12-3 or TRBV12-4 and TRBJ2-5, with unresolved D. The V end was cut by 3 bases, the J end by 3 bases, with 11 bases between. This CDR3 region has 14 residues. In DNA form, the CDR3 reads TGTGCCAGCAGTTTGCAAATAATAAAAGAGACCCAGTACTTC. Translating gives CASSLQIIKETQYF.

The rearrangement links TRBV5-6 to TRBJ2-7; D might be TRBD2 (6 bases). This CDR3 has 13 residues. CDR1 SGHDT and CDR2 YYEEEE come from the germline V gene. Trimming pared 6 bases from V and 5 bases from J, leaving 15 bases between. The CDR3 DNA follows: TGTGCCAGCACCGTCGGAGGGTTTGACGAGCAGTACTTC. Its translation: CASTVGGFDEQYF.

The DNA of the CDR3 is TGTGCCACCAGCCGAGGACTAGCGAACAATGAGCAGTTCTTC. Its translation: CATSRGLANNEQFF. The chain joins TRBV15 to TRBJ2-1, with TRBD2 matching 9 bases. The V and J ends lost 5 bases and 5 bases, in that order; junction bases with no gene match: 4. The CDR3 runs 14 residues. The germline V gene has CDR1 LNHNV and CDR2 YYDKDF (reference sequence).

V usage is TRBV5-1 and J usage is TRBJ1-3; D gene unclear. The V gene's germline CDR1 is SGHRS and CDR2 YFSETQ. With 3 bases removed from V and 2 bases from J, the gap between germline ends came to 12 bases. CDR3 length equals 15 residues. In nucleotides, the CDR3 is TGCGCCAGCAGCTCGGAGGGTAATCCTGGAAACACCATATATTTT. This translates into CASSSEGNPGNTIYF.

This clonotype was seen repeatedly, ten times or more. The rearrangement uses TRBV7-4 and TRBJ2-7, with TRBD1 as a possible D gene (5 bases). Trimming left V 1 base short and J 2 bases short, with 9 bases between. The CDR3 has 14 residues. Germline assignment: CDR1 SGHVT and CDR2 SQSDAQ. CDR3 sequence: CASSLEDKTYEQYF. The CDR3 nucleotides read TGTGCCAGCAGCTTAGAGGACAAGACCTACGAGCAGTACTTC.